This T cell receptor (beta chain) is drawn from a study of graft-versus-host responses after intestinal transplantation. On the study more broadly: As for transplant type, recipients had multivisceral, liver-intestinal, or isolated intestinal grafts. Induction using anti-thymocyte globulin, followed by tacrolimus and steroids for 2 to 4 years, was given to all recipients.

Sequencing was performed with immunoSEQ multiplex PCR; in TCRdb, only in-frame clones are kept and a portion is missing. This repertoire shows 150,000 or so clones, over 90% found once; its top ten account for 0.19%. Of note for this clone: Its antigen is not identified.

Overall study results and limits: Allografts from individuals with graft-donor T cell macrochimerism displayed high graft-versus-host to host-versus-graft clonal ratios.

The V gene lost 5 bases and the J gene lost 7 bases, with 15 bases spanning the gap. The CDR3 contains 13 residues. Germline V lookup: CDR1 SGHNT, CDR2 YENEEA. The V call is TRBV11-3, the J call TRBJ2-7; D may be TRBD1 (6 bases). The sequenced sample was unstimulated CD4+ T cells sorted from spleen or lymph node cells, obtained before intestinal transplant. The sequence was collected from a human donor who received an intestinal transplant. CDR3 in DNA: TGTGCCAGCAGCACGGGACACGGCCTGGAGCAGTACTTC. This codes for CASSTGHGLEQYF.